The T cell receptor beta chain described here comes from a study of CD8 T cells in Susac syndrome. Random-hexamer reverse transcription was applied to about 0.45 to 1 ug RNA. The immunoSEQ assay covered 54 Vbeta and 13 Jbeta segments for CDR3. TCRdb re-analysed the immunoSEQ multiplex PCR reads in MiXCR, keeping a single row per CDR3 protein. The repertoire holds hundreds of thousands of distinct CDR3 sequences, with about 85% as singletons. The clonotype originates from a human donor with multiple sclerosis. Sequencing was done on a sample of CD8+ T cells from PBMCs.

The CDR3 loop reads CASSLYSSGSSYEQYF. The CDR3 DNA follows: TGCGCCAGCAGCTTGTACTCTAGCGGGAGCTCCTACGAGCAGTACTTC. This rearrangement joins TRBV5-1 to TRBJ2-7; 10 bases line up with TRBD2. From germline, CDR1 is SGHRS and CDR2 YFSETQ. Trimming cost V 1 base and J 0 bases; bases outside gene matches: 4. This CDR3 region has 16 residues.